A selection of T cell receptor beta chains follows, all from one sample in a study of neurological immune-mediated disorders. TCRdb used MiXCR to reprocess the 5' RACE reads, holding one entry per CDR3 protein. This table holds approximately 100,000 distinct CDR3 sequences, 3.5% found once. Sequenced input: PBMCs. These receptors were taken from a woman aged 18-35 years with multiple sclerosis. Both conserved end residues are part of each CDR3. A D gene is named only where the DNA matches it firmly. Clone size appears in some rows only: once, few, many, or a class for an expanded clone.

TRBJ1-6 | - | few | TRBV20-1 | CSASRDNSSTLNF | TGCAGTGCCAGCCGGGACAACAGTTCAACCCTCAACTTT
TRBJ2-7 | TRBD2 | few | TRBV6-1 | CASSELAGASYEQYF | TGTGCCAGCAGTGAGTTAGCGGGGGCCTCCTACGAGCAGTACTTC
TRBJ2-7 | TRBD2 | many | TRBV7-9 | CASSASLARSSYEQYF | TGTGCCAGCAGCGCCTCACTAGCGCGGTCCTCCTACGAGCAGTACTTC
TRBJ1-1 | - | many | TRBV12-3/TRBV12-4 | CASSLGDNWNTEAFF | TGTGCCAGCAGTTTGGGGGACAATTGGAACACTGAAGCTTTCTTT
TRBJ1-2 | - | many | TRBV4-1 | CASSLEGDNYGYTF | TGCGCCAGCAGTTTGGAGGGAGATAACTATGGCTACACCTTC
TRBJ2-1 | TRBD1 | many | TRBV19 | CATKDRRGINEQFF | TGTGCCACTAAGGACAGGCGAGGCATCAATGAGCAGTTCTTC
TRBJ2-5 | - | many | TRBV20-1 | CSAPSPGTQETQYF | TGCAGTGCTCCTTCTCCGGGAACCCAAGAGACCCAGTACTTC
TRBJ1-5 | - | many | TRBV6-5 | CASRLTGRTNQPQHF | TGTGCCAGCAGGCTTACCGGACGGACTAATCAGCCCCAGCATTTT
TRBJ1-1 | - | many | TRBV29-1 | CSGTNPGSTEAFF | TGCAGCGGAACCAACCCCGGGAGCACTGAAGCTTTCTTT
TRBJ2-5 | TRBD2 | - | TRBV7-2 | CASSLRAGSKETQYF | TGTGCCAGCAGCCTGCGAGCGGGATCTAAGGAGACCCAGTACTTC
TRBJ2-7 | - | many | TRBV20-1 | CSARDPRASYEQYF | TGCAGTGCTAGAGATCCCAGGGCCTCCTACGAGCAGTACTTC
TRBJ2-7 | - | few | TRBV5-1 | CASSTGDGAYEQYF | TGCGCCAGCAGCACGGGTGACGGGGCCTACGAGCAGTACTTC
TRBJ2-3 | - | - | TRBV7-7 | CASSPTFANTDTQYF | TGTGCCAGCAGCCCCACTTTCGCGAACACAGATACGCAGTATTTT
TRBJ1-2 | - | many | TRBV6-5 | CASSYSILSGHYGYTF | TGTGCCAGCAGTTACTCGATTTTATCGGGACACTATGGCTACACCTTC
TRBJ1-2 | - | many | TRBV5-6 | CASSLTIRGGGYTF | TGTGCCAGCAGCTTAACTATCAGGGGCGGCGGCTACACCTTC